The TCR beta chain under discussion was sequenced for a study of CD8 T cells in Susac syndrome. Turning to the study itself: When their blood was taken, patients with Susac syndrome were therapy-naive, taking corticosteroids, or taking intravenous immunoglobulin alone. Study results and caveats: About 16 Susac-specific public clones were found in total CD8+ repertoires and 5 or 6 in CD8+ TEMRA repertoires. An acknowledgment was made by the study that its TCR sequencing and HLA analysis involved relatively few individuals.

cDNA came from about 0.5 to 1 ug RNA primed by random hexamers. By means of immunoSEQ multiplex PCR, TCR beta CDR3 spanning 54 Vbeta and 13 Jbeta underwent amplification. TCRdb re-called the immunoSEQ multiplex PCR reads with MiXCR, one entry per CDR3 protein. Of 84,000 or so distinct CDR3 sequences listed, 95% are singletons. On this clonotype itself: Its antigen is as yet unknown.

The V segment lost 2 bases and the J segment 0 bases; nucleotides outside the gene matches: 11. CDR3 length: 18 residues. Germline lookup yields CDR1 SGHNT and CDR2 YYREEE (reference sequence). The sequence came from a human donor with Susac syndrome. Sequencing input: CD8+ T cells from PBMCs. The V call is TRBV5-4, the J call TRBJ2-5, with 9 bases identical to TRBD2. The CDR3 DNA sequence: TGTGCCAGCAGCTTCCCAACTATTAGCGGGAGCTACCAAGAGACCCAGTACTTC. The encoded protein is CASSFPTISGSYQETQYF. Variable domain in full (rest from reference TRBV5-4 and TRBJ2-5): ETGVTQSPTHLIKTRGQQVTLRCSSQSGHNTVSWYQQALGQGPQFIFQYYREEENGRGNFPPRFSGLQFPNYSSELNVNALELDDSALYLCASSFPTISGSYQETQYFGPGTRLLVL.